Listed below are T cell receptor beta chains from one sample, sequenced in a study of HIV-infected children after antiretroviral therapy interruption. TCRdb fed the 3' RACE reads into MiXCR, producing one record per CDR3 protein. The sample shows about 15,000 distinct CDR3 sequences, 3.4% of them seen only once. Here the sequenced sample was CD45RO+ CD8+ T cells from PBMCs, pooled from several time points, taken from a donor given antiretroviral therapy, either interrupted or continuous. The receptors stem from a pool of human donors with HIV. CDR3s include the opening cysteine and the closing phenylalanine or tryptophan. D genes are given only for firm matches. Clone size is not always given. Where it is, it says once, few, many or a class for expanded clones.

CDR3: CASSESRTGGGYGYTF
DNA: TGCGCCAGCAGTGAGTCGAGAACAGGGGGCGGCTATGGCTACACCTTC
V: TRBV10-2
D: TRBD1
J: TRBJ1-2
size: many

CDR3: CASGLSRDTSYEQYF
DNA: TGTGCTAGTGGTTTGTCCCGGGACACCTCCTACGAGCAGTACTTC
V: TRBV12-5
D: .
J: TRBJ2-7
size: many

CDR3: CASIGRDSTLVLTF
DNA: TGTGCCAGCATAGGCCGGGACAGTACTCTCGTCCTGACTTTC
V: TRBV2
D: TRBD1
J: TRBJ2-6
size: many

CDR3: CSARVWGALEATDTQYF
DNA: TGCAGTGCTAGAGTGTGGGGGGCCCTAGAGGCCACAGATACGCAGTATTTT
V: TRBV20-1
D: .
J: TRBJ2-3
size: many

CDR3: CASNRGNTKAFF
DNA: TGTGCCAGCAACAGGGGGAACACTAAAGCTTTCTTT
V: TRBV5-5
D: TRBD1
J: TRBJ1-1
size: many

CDR3: CASLPAAGVIPGANVLTF
DNA: TGCGCCAGCCTCCCAGCGGCAGGGGTGATCCCTGGGGCCAACGTCCTGACTTTC
V: TRBV4-1
D: .
J: TRBJ2-6
size: many

CDR3: CASAQAGPPSYEQYF
DNA: TGTGCTAGTGCCCAGGCGGGGCCGCCCTCCTACGAGCAGTACTTC
V: TRBV12-5
D: .
J: TRBJ2-7
size: many

CDR3: CASSSLGTAYGYTF
DNA: TGTGCCAGTAGTAGTCTCGGGACAGCTTATGGCTACACCTTC
V: TRBV19
D: TRBD1
J: TRBJ1-2
size: many

CDR3: CATKDRHSSYNEQFF
DNA: TGTGCCACGAAGGACAGGCATAGCTCCTACAATGAGCAGTTCTTC
V: TRBV2
D: TRBD1
J: TRBJ2-1
size: many

CDR3: CAWTNRGLDTGELFF
DNA: TGTGCCTGGACGAATAGGGGGCTAGACACCGGGGAGCTGTTTTTT
V: TRBV30
D: TRBD1
J: TRBJ2-2
size: many

CDR3: CASSGKWDRVIPEQYF
DNA: TGTGCCAGCAGTGGCAAGTGGGACAGGGTCATTCCCGAGCAGTACTTC
V: TRBV6-1
D: TRBD1
J: TRBJ2-7
size: many

CDR3: CASSLIEGAGGPSYEQYF
DNA: TGTGCCAGCAGTTTGATCGAGGGAGCGGGGGGACCCTCCTACGAGCAGTACTTC
V: TRBV12-3/TRBV12-4
D: TRBD2
J: TRBJ2-7
size: many

CDR3: CASSPTGNTEAFF
DNA: TGTGCCAGCAGTCCCACAGGGAACACTGAAGCTTTCTTT
V: TRBV6-4
D: .
J: TRBJ1-1
size: many

CDR3: CSARDRSQTANYGYTF
DNA: TGCAGTGCCCGGGACAGGAGTCAGACGGCTAACTATGGCTACACCTTC
V: TRBV20-1
D: TRBD1
J: TRBJ1-2
size: many

CDR3: CASSPGLAADTQYF
DNA: TGTGCCAGCAGTCCCGGACTAGCGGCAGATACGCAGTATTTT
V: TRBV28
D: TRBD2
J: TRBJ2-3
size: many

CDR3: CASSYGGNEQFF
DNA: TGTGCCAGCAGTTACGGGGGGAATGAGCAGTTCTTC
V: TRBV6-5
D: .
J: TRBJ2-1
size: many

CDR3: CASSQVWGTSGGSFDEQFF
DNA: TGTGCCAGCAGCCAAGTGTGGGGGACTAGCGGGGGCTCCTTCGATGAGCAGTTCTTC
V: TRBV3-1
D: TRBD2
J: TRBJ2-1
size: few

CDR3: CASSLEVEGQYF
DNA: TGTGCCAGCAGCTTAGAGGTTGAGGGACAGTATTTT
V: TRBV7-9
D: .
J: TRBJ2-3
size: .

CDR3: CASSLSPQDTQYF
DNA: TGTGCCAGCAGTTTATCCCCCCAAGATACGCAGTATTTT
V: TRBV27
D: .
J: TRBJ2-3
size: many

CDR3: CSARDPGLNTEAFF
DNA: TGCAGTGCTAGAGATCCGGGACTTAACACTGAAGCTTTCTTT
V: TRBV20-1
D: .
J: TRBJ1-1
size: many

CDR3: CSARAVSGTDYEQYF
DNA: TGCAGTGCTAGAGCCGTTTCCGGGACAGACTACGAGCAGTACTTC
V: TRBV20-1
D: TRBD1
J: TRBJ2-7
size: many

CDR3: CSAIEYRYPYEQYF
DNA: TGCAGTGCTATTGAGTACCGTTACCCCTACGAGCAGTACTTC
V: TRBV20-1
D: .
J: TRBJ2-7
size: many

CDR3: CASSLGIGANTGELFF
DNA: TGTGCCAGCAGCTTAGGAATCGGCGCGAACACCGGGGAGCTGTTTTTT
V: TRBV7-2
D: .
J: TRBJ2-2
size: many

CDR3: CAARGRTYEQYF
DNA: TGTGCCGCCCGGGGGAGAACCTACGAGCAGTACTTC
V: TRBV6-1
D: .
J: TRBJ2-7
size: many

CDR3: CASSFRTGYDRSDTEAFF
DNA: TGTGCCAGCAGTTTTCGGACAGGGTACGATCGGTCTGACACTGAAGCTTTCTTT
V: TRBV7-9
D: TRBD1
J: TRBJ1-1
size: many

CDR3: CASSLNLQETQYF
DNA: TGTGCCAGCAGTTTGAACCTTCAAGAGACCCAGTACTTC
V: TRBV27
D: .
J: TRBJ2-5
size: few

CDR3: CASAGGTGQYNEQFF
DNA: TGTGCTAGTGCCGGCGGGACAGGGCAGTACAATGAGCAGTTCTTC
V: TRBV12-5
D: TRBD1
J: TRBJ2-1
size: many

CDR3: CSAREDTTYEQYF
DNA: TGCAGTGCTAGAGAAGACACCACCTACGAGCAGTACTTC
V: TRBV20-1
D: .
J: TRBJ2-7
size: many

CDR3: CASSLRLAEETQYF
DNA: TGTGCCAGCAGCTTAAGACTAGCGGAAGAGACCCAGTACTTC
V: TRBV7-2
D: TRBD2
J: TRBJ2-5
size: few

CDR3: CASSEAGGHTGELFF
DNA: TGTGCCAGCAGTGAAGCGGGGGGGCACACCGGGGAGCTGTTTTTT
V: TRBV25-1
D: TRBD2
J: TRBJ2-2
size: few

CDR3: CASSQRVTGRYNEQFF
DNA: TGTGCCAGCAGCCAAAGAGTCACAGGCAGGTACAATGAGCAGTTCTTC
V: TRBV3-1
D: .
J: TRBJ2-1
size: many

CDR3: CASSLPTGGNYGYTF
DNA: TGTGCCAGCAGCTTGCCGACAGGGGGTAACTATGGCTACACCTTC
V: TRBV13
D: TRBD1
J: TRBJ1-2
size: many

CDR3: CASSYSAGNMNTEAFF
DNA: TGTGCCAGCAGTTACTCGGCAGGGAACATGAACACTGAAGCTTTCTTT
V: TRBV6-2/TRBV6-3
D: .
J: TRBJ1-1
size: .

CDR3: CASSPWDRVLNEQFF
DNA: TGTGCCAGCAGTCCCTGGGACAGGGTTTTGAATGAGCAGTTCTTC
V: TRBV27
D: TRBD1
J: TRBJ2-1
size: many

CDR3: CASSLMWTEKETQYF
DNA: TGTGCCAGCAGCTTAATGTGGACAGAGAAAGAGACCCAGTACTTC
V: TRBV7-6
D: .
J: TRBJ2-5
size: many

CDR3: CASSAATGGEGPQHF
DNA: TGCGCCAGCAGTGCCGCGACAGGGGGCGAAGGGCCCCAGCATTTT
V: TRBV10-2
D: TRBD1
J: TRBJ1-5
size: many

CDR3: CASSPAVGPYNEQFF
DNA: TGTGCCAGCTCACCAGCGGTCGGGCCCTACAATGAGCAGTTCTTC
V: TRBV18
D: .
J: TRBJ2-1
size: .